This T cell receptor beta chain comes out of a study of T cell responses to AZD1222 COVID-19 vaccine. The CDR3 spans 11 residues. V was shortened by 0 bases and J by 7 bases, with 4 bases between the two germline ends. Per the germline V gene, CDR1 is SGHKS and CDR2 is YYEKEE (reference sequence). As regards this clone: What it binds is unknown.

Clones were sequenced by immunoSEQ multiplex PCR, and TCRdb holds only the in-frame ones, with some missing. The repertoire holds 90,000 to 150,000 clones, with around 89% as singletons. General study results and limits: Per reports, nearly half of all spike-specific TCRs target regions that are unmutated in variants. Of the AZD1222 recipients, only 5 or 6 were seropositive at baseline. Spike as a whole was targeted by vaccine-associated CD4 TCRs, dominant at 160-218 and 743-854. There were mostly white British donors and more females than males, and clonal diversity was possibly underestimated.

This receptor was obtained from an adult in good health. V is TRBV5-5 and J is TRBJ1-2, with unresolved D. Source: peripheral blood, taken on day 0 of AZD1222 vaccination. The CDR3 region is CASSLAGGYTF. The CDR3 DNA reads TGTGCCAGCAGCTTGGCAGGTGGCTACACCTTC.